Each of the 21 T cell receptor beta chains below was sequenced from the same sample in a study of T-cell memory formation after mild COVID-19. One entry per CDR3 protein results from TCRdb running MiXCR on the 5' RACE reads. The sample yields 550,000 to 700,000 distinct CDR3 sequences, about a sixth seen once. Sequenced input: PBMCs or a T cell subset sorted from them (not recorded which). The receptors stem from an adult woman who had mild COVID-19 (a few samples of this study predate the infection). Cell type and time point are not known.

V and J are TRBV24-1 and TRBJ2-2, with 11 bases aligning to TRBD2. This CDR3 region has 17 residues. With V trimmed by 5 bases and J by 3 bases, 7 bases remained unmatched. CDR1 is KGHDR, CDR2 SFDVKD, per germline. CDR3 DNA: TGTGCCACCAGTGCTCTACTAGCGGGAGAGGACACCGGGGAGCTGTTTTTT. Protein: CATSALLAGEDTGELFF.

V usage is TRBV7-9 and J usage is TRBJ2-1, with 7 nucleotides matching TRBD2. The CDR3 loop spans 19 amino acids. With V trimmed by 4 bases and J by 4 bases, 19 bases remained unmatched. CDR1 SEHNR and CDR2 FQNEAQ come from the germline V gene (reference sequence). The DNA of the CDR3 is TGTGCCAGCAGCTCCCCGGCCCACACACTAGCGAGTACTTACAATGAGCAGTTCTTC. Protein: CASSSPAHTLASTYNEQFF.

This clonotype was seen more than once but under ten times. The genes are TRBV27 and TRBJ2-7; 10 nucleotides match TRBD1. This CDR3 spans 16 amino acids. CDR1 MNHEY and CDR2 SMNVEV come from the germline V gene (reference sequence). The V segment lost 1 base and the J segment 4 bases; nucleotides outside the gene matches: 7. CDR3 amino acids: CASSLLGTGVGYEQYF. The CDR3 region has the DNA TGTGCCAGCAGTTTATTGGGGACAGGGGTGGGGTACGAGCAGTACTTC.

This clonotype was seen at least ten times. CDR3 protein: CASSFISGSGETQYF. The CDR3 coding sequence is TGTGCCAGCAGCTTTATTAGCGGGAGCGGGGAGACCCAGTACTTC. The chain links TRBV7-2 to TRBJ2-5; 9 bases map to TRBD2. This CDR3 region has 15 residues. Germline CDR1 SGHTA, CDR2 FQGNSA. V gave up 3 bases and J gave up 5 bases; unmatched junction bases: 7.

This clonotype was detected ten times or more. The chain carries TRBV27 and TRBJ2-1, with TRBD2 matching over 14 bases. This CDR3 spans 16 amino acids. Germline CDR1 is MNHEY and CDR2 is SMNVEV (reference sequence). V shed 3 bases, J shed 8 bases, and the junction held 6 bases outside the gene matches. The CDR3: CASSFWTSGRIDEQFF. The CDR3 nucleotides read TGTGCCAGCAGTTTCTGGACTAGCGGGAGGATTGATGAGCAGTTCTTC.

CDR3 DNA sequence: TGTGCCAGCAGCCAAGATCTTTTGGACGGAACCGGGACCGCGATTATTGTGAACACCGGGGAGCTGTTTTTT. It yields the protein CASSQDLLDGTGTAIIVNTGELFF. The chain employs TRBV4-2 and TRBJ2-2; D is possibly TRBD1 or TRBD2 (5 bases each). Germline CDR1 reads LGHNA; CDR2 reads YNFKEQ. CDR3 length equals 24 residues. Trimming pared 0 bases from V and 1 base from J, leaving 33 bases between.

In DNA form, the CDR3 reads TGTGCCAGCATGGGTGCTCGGGTGGGTGGCTACACCTTC. This sequence encodes CASMGARVGGYTF. The chain uses TRBV28 and TRBJ1-2; no clear D. The germline V gene has CDR1 MDHEN and CDR2 SYDVKM. The CDR3 is 13 residues long. V gave up 7 bases and J gave up 7 bases, with 16 bases separating them.

V gene TRBV12-3 or TRBV12-4 combines with J gene TRBJ2-1; 8 bases match TRBD1. V was pared by 3 bases and J by 4 bases, with 11 bases of the junction left unmatched. The CDR3 covers 17 residues. CDR3 sequence reads: CASSFVIGTGTYNEQFF. The CDR3 region has the DNA TGTGCCAGCAGTTTTGTCATCGGGACAGGTACTTACAATGAGCAGTTCTTC.

The CDR3 DNA is TGTGCCAGCAGCCCGACCCACTCGAACACTGAAGCTTTCTTT. Translated: CASSPTHSNTEAFF. The chain recombines TRBV6-1 with TRBJ1-1; the D is unclear. This CDR3 region has 14 residues. V was cut by 6 bases and J by 1 base, with 12 bases left in between. Germline CDR1 MNHNS, CDR2 SASEGT.

This chain connects TRBV7-9 to TRBJ1-2; 9 bases match TRBD1. With 0 bases clipped from V and 2 bases from J, the junction kept 7 bases outside the gene matches. CDR1 is SEHNR, CDR2 FQNEAQ, per germline (reference sequence). The CDR3 is 17 residues long. CDR3 sequence: CASSLAVGTGRNYGYTF. As DNA, the CDR3 is TGTGCCAGCAGCTTAGCGGTCGGGACAGGGCGGAACTATGGCTACACCTTC.

The V call is TRBV2, the J call TRBJ2-3; D is unresolved. The germline gives CDR1 SNHLY, CDR2 FYNNEI. This CDR3 spans 13 amino acids. V dropped 8 bases and J dropped 2 bases, with 11 bases sitting between them. CDR3: CASVAVLTDTQYF. The CDR3 DNA follows: TGTGCCAGCGTGGCAGTCCTCACAGATACGCAGTATTTT.

The chain carries TRBV5-6 and TRBJ2-7; D gene uncertain. The V gene lost 3 bases and the J gene lost 2 bases, with 6 bases spanning the gap. Per germline, CDR1 SGHDT and CDR2 YYEEEE. The CDR3 is 12 residues long. The CDR3 DNA follows: TGTGCCAGCAGCTCCGGCCCCTACGAGCAGTACGTC. Its protein product is CASSSGPYEQYV.

V is TRBV27 and J is TRBJ1-1, with D perhaps TRBD1 (6 bases). Between the trimmed V and J ends, which lost 9 bases and 6 bases, there was a span of 14 bases. CDR1 is MNHEY and CDR2 is SMNVEV in the germline V gene (reference sequence). The CDR3 has 12 residues. The CDR3 reads CARAYRDPEAFF. The CDR3 DNA follows: TGTGCCAGGGCGTACAGGGATCCTGAAGCTTTCTTT.

CDR3 DNA: TGTGCCAGCAGCTTATCTCGGGTCGGCTATGGCTACACCTTC. Amino acid sequence: CASSLSRVGYGYTF. The rearrangement links TRBV7-2 to TRBJ1-2; D is undetermined. Germline values: CDR1 SGHTA, CDR2 FQGNSA. The CDR3 is 14 amino acids. The germline V and J ends were trimmed by 2 bases and 4 bases, with 11 bases remaining between them.

This clonotype was picked up a small number of times. V usage is TRBV18 and J usage is TRBJ2-7; the match to TRBD2 covers 8 bases. This CDR3 spans 15 amino acids. With 6 bases clipped from V and 0 bases from J, the junction kept 7 bases outside the gene matches. CDR1 KGHSH and CDR2 LQKENI come from the germline V gene. The CDR3 bases are TGTGCCAGCTCGTCAGGGAGCGGGAGCTCCTACGAGCAGTACTTC. It encodes CASSSGSGSSYEQYF.

This chain links TRBV20-1 with TRBJ2-1, with D possibly matching TRBD2 (6 bases). Germline V gene data show CDR1 as DFQATT and CDR2 as SNEGSKA (reference sequence). V was trimmed by 0 bases and J by 10 bases, leaving 10 bases between them. CDR3 length: 12 residues. The DNA for the CDR3 is TGCAGTGCTAGAGATCTCCGGGAGGAGCAGTTCTTC. Translation: CSARDLREEQFF.

V gene TRBV5-1 combines with J gene TRBJ2-3; tentative D call: TRBD1 (6 bases). The V gene lost 0 bases and the J gene lost 4 bases, with 12 bases spanning the gap. Germline CDR1 and CDR2: SGHRS and YFSETQ. This CDR3 has 15 amino acids. The CDR3 loop reads CASSLATGWADTQYF. CDR3 DNA: TGCGCCAGCAGCTTGGCCACAGGGTGGGCAGATACGCAGTATTTT.

This clonotype was recorded a few times. V usage is TRBV20-1 and J usage is TRBJ2-7; D is possibly TRBD1 or TRBD2 (6 bases each). This CDR3 region has 15 residues. The V end lost 4 bases, the J end lost 3 bases, and 19 bases lay between the germline ends. Germline V CDR1 and CDR2: DFQATT, SNEGSKA (reference sequence). CDR3 in DNA: TGCAGTGCTACCCAGCTACGGACAGCGGGCTACGAGCAGTACTTC. Its translation is CSATQLRTAGYEQYF.

This clonotype was seen more than once but under ten times. This chain connects TRBV12-3 or TRBV12-4 to TRBJ1-5; 8 bases are shared with TRBD1. The J segment lost 7 bases and the V segment lost 6 bases, leaving 14 bases of the junction unmatched. The CDR3 runs to 16 residues. Written as DNA, the CDR3 is TGTGCCAGCAGCATACCCACAGGGGGAGGCGGGCAGCCCCAGCATTTT. Translating it yields CASSIPTGGGGQPQHF.

This chain connects TRBV20-1 to TRBJ1-1, with 9 positions matching TRBD1. Unmatched junction bases numbered 2, after V lost 6 bases and J lost 0 bases. This CDR3 contains 13 residues. Germline CDR1 is DFQATT and CDR2 is SNEGSKA (reference sequence). CDR3: CSAGTGLNTEAFF. Written as DNA, the CDR3 is TGCAGTGCAGGGACAGGGTTGAACACTGAAGCTTTCTTT.

The chain links TRBV5-1 to TRBJ1-5; 10 bases are a match to TRBD1. Germline V gives CDR1 SGHRS, CDR2 YFSETQ. V gave up 4 bases and J gave up 0 bases; unmatched junction bases: 13. The CDR3 is 19 residues long. CDR3 amino acids: CASSPGPGQGFYSNQPQHF. The CDR3 DNA sequence: TGCGCCAGCAGCCCCGGGCCGGGACAGGGGTTTTATAGCAATCAGCCCCAGCATTTT.